These T cell receptor beta chains were read from a single sample in a study of control samples from healthy donors and cancer patients. Using immunoSEQ multiplex PCR, the repertoire was profiled, and TCRdb retains in-frame clones only, with some absent. The table has about 80,000 clones, 70% to 85% seen once; the top ten hold 9.5% to 13%. Input material: PBMCs. All receptors come from a man in his 60s with head and neck cancer. Both conserved end residues are part of each CDR3. The D gene is left open where the match is weak. Size tells how often a clone was seen (once, few, many) or the class of an expanded clone, and some rows leave it out.

j_gene: TRBJ1-1; abundance: -; v_gene: TRBV11-2; d_gene: -; CDR3nt: TGTGCCAGCAGCTTATCTTTCATGAGGCAAGCTTTCTTT; CDR3aa: CASSLSFMRQAFF
j_gene: TRBJ2-1; abundance: once; v_gene: TRBV9; d_gene: TRBD2; CDR3nt: TGTGCCAGCAGCGTAGGTGGGACTAGCGTGTACAATGAGCAGTTCTTC; CDR3aa: CASSVGGTSVYNEQFF
j_gene: TRBJ1-6; abundance: -; v_gene: TRBV2; d_gene: -; CDR3nt: TGTGCCAGCAGTTCTCCGGGACGGTATAATTCACCCCTCCACTTT; CDR3aa: CASSSPGRYNSPLHF
j_gene: TRBJ2-1; abundance: -; v_gene: TRBV27; d_gene: -; CDR3nt: TGTGCCAGCAGCTCTCGGGACTACAATGAGCAGTTCTTC; CDR3aa: CASSSRDYNEQFF
j_gene: TRBJ2-3; abundance: -; v_gene: TRBV15; d_gene: -; CDR3nt: TGTGCCACCAGCAGAGATCAAGGAACAGATACGCAGTATTTT; CDR3aa: CATSRDQGTDTQYF
j_gene: TRBJ1-4; abundance: -; v_gene: TRBV28; d_gene: TRBD1; CDR3nt: TGTGCCAGCAGCCAGGGACAGGGGTTTCAACTGTTTTTT; CDR3aa: CASSQGQGFQLFF
j_gene: TRBJ1-1; abundance: -; v_gene: TRBV28; d_gene: -; CDR3nt: TGTGCCAGCAGTTCTTGGGACGGGAACACTGAAGCTTTCTTT; CDR3aa: CASSSWDGNTEAFF
j_gene: TRBJ2-1; abundance: -; v_gene: TRBV3-1/TRBV3-2; d_gene: TRBD2; CDR3nt: TGTGCCAGCAGCCACACGACTAGCGGGGTCCACAATGAGCAGTTCTTC; CDR3aa: CASSHTTSGVHNEQFF
j_gene: TRBJ1-3; abundance: -; v_gene: TRBV27; d_gene: -; CDR3nt: TGTGCCAGCAGTTTATCTTTAGGCCCCGTTAACACCATATATTTT; CDR3aa: CASSLSLGPVNTIYF
j_gene: TRBJ2-1; abundance: once; v_gene: TRBV11-2; d_gene: TRBD2; CDR3nt: TGTGCCAGCAGCTTAGGGACACTAGCGGGAGGTCTTGAGCAGTTCTTC; CDR3aa: CASSLGTLAGGLEQFF
j_gene: TRBJ2-2; abundance: -; v_gene: TRBV27; d_gene: -; CDR3nt: TGTGCCAGCAGGGGGGACATAGGCACCGGGGAGCTGTTTTTT; CDR3aa: CASRGDIGTGELFF
j_gene: TRBJ2-7; abundance: -; v_gene: TRBV28; d_gene: -; CDR3nt: TGTGCCAGCAGTCCTCGGGACCTGGCCTACGAGCAGTACTTC; CDR3aa: CASSPRDLAYEQYF
j_gene: TRBJ2-5; abundance: -; v_gene: TRBV5-1; d_gene: TRBD1; CDR3nt: TGCGCCAGCAGCCCCTGGACAGGGCAACAAGAGACCCAGTACTTC; CDR3aa: CASSPWTGQQETQYF
j_gene: TRBJ2-1; abundance: -; v_gene: TRBV14; d_gene: -; CDR3nt: TGTGCCAGCAGCCAACCACAGGGTGGGTACAATGAGCAGTTCTTC; CDR3aa: CASSQPQGGYNEQFF
j_gene: TRBJ2-3; abundance: -; v_gene: TRBV11-2; d_gene: -; CDR3nt: TGTGCCAGCAGCTCCCTAGCTAGAGATACGCAGTATTTT; CDR3aa: CASSSLARDTQYF
j_gene: TRBJ2-5; abundance: -; v_gene: TRBV27; d_gene: TRBD1; CDR3nt: TGTGCCAGCAGGGGGACAGGCAGGGAGACCCAGTACTTC; CDR3aa: CASRGTGRETQYF
j_gene: TRBJ2-3; abundance: -; v_gene: TRBV19; d_gene: -; CDR3nt: TGTGCCAGTAGTATAGATCAACTTAGCACAGATACGCAGTATTTT; CDR3aa: CASSIDQLSTDTQYF
j_gene: TRBJ1-2; abundance: -; v_gene: TRBV4-2; d_gene: -; CDR3nt: TGTGCCAGCAGCCAAGATCGGGCCACGGATGGATATGGCTACACCTTC; CDR3aa: CASSQDRATDGYGYTF
j_gene: TRBJ1-5; abundance: -; v_gene: TRBV3-1/TRBV3-2; d_gene: -; CDR3nt: TGTGCCAGCAGCCAAGAGTTCGGGGGCTTAGGCAATCAGCCCCAGCATTTT; CDR3aa: CASSQEFGGLGNQPQHF
j_gene: TRBJ1-6; abundance: -; v_gene: TRBV28; d_gene: -; CDR3nt: TGTGCCAGCAGTTTAGTTGGATCACCCCTCCACTTT; CDR3aa: CASSLVGSPLHF
j_gene: TRBJ2-3; abundance: -; v_gene: TRBV24-1; d_gene: TRBD2; CDR3nt: TGTGCCACCAGTGATTTATTACCGGGAGGTCAAGATACGCAGTATTTT; CDR3aa: CATSDLLPGGQDTQYF
j_gene: TRBJ2-1; abundance: -; v_gene: TRBV19; d_gene: TRBD2; CDR3nt: TGTGCCAGTACCGATAGCGGGAGCGGCTACAATGAGCAGTTCTTC; CDR3aa: CASTDSGSGYNEQFF